Below are 22 T cell receptor beta chains sequenced from a single sample in a study of beta chain features in type 1 diabetes. Study findings and constraints: Shorter TCRB CDR3s, moderately but significantly so, marked every one of the four CD4+ subsets in Type 1 diabetes patients.

Of the isolated RNA, all was reverse transcribed, and so the sequenced material was expressed TCRB transcripts. Assay: immunoSEQ multiplex PCR; the TCRdb copy retains only in-frame clones and omits some. The data contain around 690,000 clones, over 10% of them seen just once; the ten biggest clones take up more than 0.1%. Their recognized antigens are unknown. Material: naive CD4+ T cells from blood. These receptors were taken from a man aged 25 to 40 with type 1 diabetes.

This clone was observed a handful of times. This sequence joins TRBV2 and TRBJ1-2; D possibly corresponds to TRBD1 (6 bases). V was cut by 3 bases and J by 1 base, with 15 bases left in between. Germline assignment: CDR1 SNHLY and CDR2 FYNNEI. The CDR3 is 16 amino acids. The CDR3 DNA follows: TGTGCCAGCAGTGAGGGAGGGGGGAGAGTTAACTATGGCTACACCTTC. Protein sequence: CASSEGGGRVNYGYTF.

In this sample, this clone turned up a few times. The chain employs TRBV19 and TRBJ2-7; 10 bases align to TRBD1. The V and J ends lost 7 bases and 2 bases, in that order; junction bases with no gene match: 8. The germline V gene encodes CDR1 LNHDA and CDR2 SQIVND (reference sequence). The CDR3 totals 15 residues. The CDR3 protein is CASTPDRGTAYEQYF. The DNA for the CDR3 is TGTGCCAGTACTCCGGACAGGGGGACGGCCTACGAGCAGTACTTC.

The chain employs TRBV4-1 and TRBJ2-6; D remains unclear. The V end was cut by 1 base, the J end by 0 bases, with 10 bases between. This CDR3 is built from 17 residues. The germline V gene encodes CDR1 MGHRA and CDR2 YSYEKL. The CDR3 region has the DNA TGCGCCAGCAGCCAAGGACGGAGCTTCTCTGGGGCCAACGTCCTGACTTTC. Its protein is CASSQGRSFSGANVLTF.

The J gene is TRBJ1-1, the V gene TRBV2, with D maybe TRBD1 (5 bases). V dropped 3 bases and J dropped 10 bases, with 12 bases sitting between them. Germline CDR1 is SNHLY and CDR2 is FYNNEI. The CDR3 is 12 residues long. The CDR3 DNA follows: TGTGCCAGCAGTGACCGGGGGAGGGTAGCTTTCTTT. This translates into CASSDRGRVAFF.

This clone was picked up a small number of times. The chain is built from TRBV5-4 and TRBJ2-2, with D perhaps TRBD2 (5 bases). Germline V gives CDR1 SGHNT, CDR2 YYREEE (reference sequence). The CDR3 runs to 16 residues. V was shortened by 0 bases and J by 0 bases, with 9 bases between the two germline ends. The CDR3 reads CASSLGGRSNTGELFF. The CDR3 nucleotides read TGTGCCAGCAGCTTGGGAGGGAGATCGAACACCGGGGAGCTGTTTTTT.

The chain has TRBV6-5 and TRBJ1-3; TRBD1 is a possible D gene (5 bases). CDR3 length: 13 residues. Germline CDR1 MNHEY, CDR2 SVGAGI. V was trimmed by 7 bases and J by 3 bases, leaving 10 bases between them. The CDR3 region is CASTREFGNTIYF. The CDR3 DNA is TGTGCCAGCACCAGGGAGTTTGGAAACACCATATATTTT.

This chain joins TRBV2 and TRBJ2-5; the match to TRBD2 covers 10 bases. CDR1 and CDR2 (germline): SNHLY, FYNNEI. There are 16 residues in the CDR3. V trimming: 2 bases; J trimming: 1 base; junction bases outside the gene matches: 4. CDR3 in amino acids: CASSEWQRGGQETQYF. CDR3 nucleotide sequence: TGTGCCAGCAGTGAATGGCAGCGGGGGGGCCAAGAGACCCAGTACTTC.

This clone was seen a handful of times. The V call is TRBV9, the J call TRBJ2-1, with 7 bases lining up with TRBD2. V lost 0 bases to trimming and J lost 2 bases; unmatched junction nucleotides: 5. The CDR3 runs 16 residues. Germline lookup yields CDR1 SGDLS and CDR2 YYNGEE. CDR3 sequence reads: CASSVAPRGTYNEQFF. The CDR3 bases are TGTGCCAGCAGCGTAGCTCCGCGGGGGACCTACAATGAGCAGTTCTTC. Based on the CDR3 plus reference TRBV9 and TRBJ2-1, the full variable domain is DSGVTQTPKHLITATGQRVTLRCSPRSGDLSVYWYQQSLDQGLQFLIQYYNGEERAKGNILERFSAQQFPDLHSELNLSSLELGDSALYFCASSVAPRGTYNEQFFGPGTRLTVL.

This clone was counted only a few times. Here the CDR3 reads CASSQQQGYEQYF. CDR3 DNA sequence: TGCGCCAGCAGCCAGCAACAGGGGTACGAGCAGTACTTC. The chain combines TRBV4-3 with TRBJ2-7; TRBD1 matches 7 bases. V dropped 3 bases and J dropped 4; count of bases not matched to a gene: 3. Per the germline V gene, CDR1 is LGHNA and CDR2 is YSLEER. The length of the CDR3 is 13 residues.

The rearrangement uses TRBV9 and TRBJ1-1, with 8 bases aligning to TRBD1. The CDR3 consists of 15 residues. Germline V gene data show CDR1 as SGDLS and CDR2 as YYNGEE. Trimming took 3 bases from V and 0 from J; bases not matched to a gene: 4. The CDR3 region is CASSGSGGMNTEAFF. In nucleotides, the CDR3 is TGTGCCAGCAGCGGCTCAGGGGGCATGAACACTGAAGCTTTCTTT. Looking up the rest from reference TRBV9 and TRBJ1-1 gives the full variable domain: DSGVTQTPKHLITATGQRVTLRCSPRSGDLSVYWYQQSLDQGLQFLIQYYNGEERAKGNILERFSAQQFPDLHSELNLSSLELGDSALYFCASSGSGGMNTEAFFGQGTRLTVV.

The V gene is TRBV6-5, the J gene TRBJ1-5; maybe TRBD1 (5 bases). V was clipped by 6 bases and J by 5 bases, with 14 bases between them. The CDR3 sequence is 14 residues long. Germline V lookup: CDR1 MNHEY, CDR2 SVGAGI. CDR3 in amino acids: CASRAWRGDQPQHF. The CDR3 DNA reads TGTGCCAGCAGGGCCTGGAGAGGGGATCAGCCCCAGCATTTT.

This chain joins TRBV6-6 and TRBJ2-3; TRBD1 agrees at 8 bases. The CDR3 contains 15 residues. The V and J ends lost 5 bases and 2 bases, in that order; junction bases with no gene match: 6. Germline CDR1 MNHNY, CDR2 SVGAGI (reference sequence). This chain's CDR3 is CASSPRTGTTDTQYF. Here the CDR3 DNA reads TGTGCCAGCAGTCCCCGGACAGGGACCACAGATACGCAGTATTTT.

The chain joins TRBV4-1 to TRBJ2-5; weak D call: TRBD1 (5 bases). This CDR3 region has 14 residues. Trimming shortened V by 4 bases and J by 5 bases, and 14 bases separated the two germline ends. Germline assignment: CDR1 MGHRA and CDR2 YSYEKL. In DNA, the CDR3 is TGCGCCAGCAGCCTTGGCTGGACAAGCGAGACCCAGTACTTC. It codes for CASSLGWTSETQYF.

The genes are TRBV14 and TRBJ1-1, with D possibly TRBD1 on 6 matching bases. Germline CDR1 and CDR2: SGHDN and FVKESK. This CDR3 has 15 amino acids. V was cut by 4 bases and J by 1 base, with 13 bases left in between. The CDR3 nucleotides read TGTGCCAGCAGCCCCCGCCCGACAGGGAACACTGAAGCTTTCTTT. As protein: CASSPRPTGNTEAFF.

The chain carries TRBV19 and TRBJ2-3, with 8 bases matching TRBD2. The CDR3 is 15 residues long. Trimming at V came to 7 bases and at J to 2 bases, leaving 8 bases not matched to a gene. Looked up from germline, CDR1 is LNHDA and CDR2 is SQIVND (reference sequence). The CDR3 DNA is TGTGCCAGTACTACGGGACTAGGATACACAGATACGCAGTATTTT. Translating gives CASTTGLGYTDTQYF. The full variable domain, completed using reference TRBV19 and TRBJ2-3, is DGGITQSPKYLFRKEGQNVTLSCEQNLNHDAMYWYRQDPGQGLRLIYYSQIVNDFQKGDIAEGYSVSREKKESFPLTVTSAQKNPTAFYLCASTTGLGYTDTQYFGPGTRLTVL.

V is TRBV7-9 and J is TRBJ1-4, with D hard to call. Looked up from germline, CDR1 is SEHNR and CDR2 is FQNEAQ (reference sequence). The CDR3 sequence is 13 residues long. The ends were cut back, 1 base at V and 5 bases at J, with 5 bases in the middle. CDR3 region: CASSLVENEKLFF. In DNA, the CDR3 is TGTGCCAGCAGCTTAGTGGAGAATGAAAAACTGTTTTTT. Using reference TRBV7-9 and TRBJ1-4 for the parts outside the CDR3, the full variable domain is DTGVSQNPRHKITKRGQNVTFRCDPISEHNRLYWYRQTLGQGPEFLTYFQNEAQLEKSRLLSDRFSAERPKGSFSTLEIQRTEQGDSAMYLCASSLVENEKLFFGSGTQLSVL.

The rearrangement joins TRBV6-1 to TRBJ1-2; TRBD1 aligns across 9 bases. V dropped 2 bases and J dropped 5; count of bases not matched to a gene: 12. The CDR3 consists of 17 residues. Germline loops: CDR1 MNHNS, CDR2 SASEGT. The CDR3, as DNA: TGTGCCAGCAGTGAATCAAGGACAGGGGCAAACCTATATGGCTACACCTTC. This codes for CASSESRTGANLYGYTF.

V is TRBV5-1 and J is TRBJ1-1; 8 nucleotides line up with TRBD1. CDR1 and CDR2 from the germline V gene are SGHRS and YFSETQ. This CDR3 has 14 residues. After removal of 4 bases from V and 0 bases from J, the junction contained 2 bases not matched to a gene. CDR3 sequence: CASSATGVNTEAFF. The CDR3 coding sequence is TGCGCCAGCAGCGCGACAGGGGTGAACACTGAAGCTTTCTTT.

V gene TRBV19 combines with J gene TRBJ2-7, with TRBD1 matching over 7 bases. V shed 7 bases, J shed 0 bases, and the junction held 9 bases outside the gene matches. The CDR3 loop spans 15 amino acids. The V gene's germline CDR1 is LNHDA and CDR2 SQIVND (reference sequence). Here the CDR3 DNA reads TGTGCCAGTAAAATGACAGGGAAGAGCTCCTACGAGCAGTACTTC. It encodes CASKMTGKSSYEQYF.

Comments on this clone: Germline and junction disagree at one end, which may indicate a read error. The V gene is TRBV7-7, the J gene TRBJ2-7; D perhaps matches TRBD2 (6 bases). The germline V gene encodes CDR1 SSHAT and CDR2 FNYEAQ (reference sequence). CDR3 length: 14 amino acids. CDR3 in amino acids: CASSLAASASEQYF. As DNA, the CDR3 is TGTGCTAGCAGCTTAGCGGCTAGCGCTAGCGAGCAGTACTTC.

This clone was picked up a small number of times. V and J are TRBV14 and TRBJ2-3; no firm D call. V was trimmed by 4 bases and J by 0 bases, leaving 11 bases between them. The CDR3 has 15 amino acids. The germline gives CDR1 SGHDN, CDR2 FVKESK. The CDR3 is CASSPLTSSTDTQYF. The CDR3 DNA sequence: TGTGCCAGCAGCCCGTTAACTTCTAGCACAGATACGCAGTATTTT.

J is TRBJ1-2 and V is TRBV5-1; TRBD1 might be the D (5 bases). The germline V gene has CDR1 SGHRS and CDR2 YFSETQ. There are 15 residues in the CDR3. V shed 1 base and J shed 4 bases, with 14 bases lying between them. The CDR3 spells CASSLLGRRSYGYTF. In nucleotides, the CDR3 is TGCGCCAGCAGCTTGTTGGGGCGCAGAAGCTATGGCTACACCTTC. Based on the CDR3 plus reference TRBV5-1 and TRBJ1-2, the full variable domain is KAGVTQTPRYLIKTRGQQVTLSCSPISGHRSVSWYQQTPGQGLQFLFEYFSETQRNKGNFPGRFSGRQFSNSRSEMNVSTLELGDSALYLCASSLLGRRSYGYTFGSGTRLTVV.